The 19 T cell receptor beta chains listed next were all sequenced from one sample in a study of cytomegalovirus exposure and HLA in healthy donors. The PCR contained 60 Vbeta and 13 Jbeta primers. Sequencing used immunoSEQ multiplex PCR; TCRdb keeps in-frame clones, though not all of them. Of roughly 200,000 clones in the sample, roughly 89% are singletons; the top ten hold 1%. What was sequenced was PBMCs. These receptor sequences come from a woman aged 18-29 years in good health and CMV-seronegative.

This clone has more than one count but fewer than ten. The rearrangement joins TRBV6-5 to TRBJ1-1; D is unresolved. Deletions cut 0 bases from V and 12 bases from J, with 17 bases between. The germline V gene encodes CDR1 MNHEY and CDR2 SVGAGI. This CDR3 spans 14 amino acids. CDR3 in DNA: TGTGCCAGCAGTTACTCGAGTACAGTCGGTAGGACTTTCTTT. Its protein is CASSYSSTVGRTFF.

The chain has TRBV4-1 and TRBJ2-1; 11 nucleotides agree with TRBD2. This CDR3 has 18 residues. Germline CDR1 reads MGHRA; CDR2 reads YSYEKL. Losses at the gene ends were 4 bases for V and 4 bases for J; bases not matched to a gene: 12. The DNA for the CDR3 is TGCGCCAGCAGCCCCCGCGGCGTACTAGCGGGAGATTACAATGAGCAGTTCTTC. Its protein product is CASSPRGVLAGDYNEQFF.

This clone has just one count. Sequence at one end of the junction differs from germline and may be a read error. The chain links TRBV15 to TRBJ2-2, with 10 bases identical to TRBD2. Germline CDR1 and CDR2: LNHNV and YYDKDF (reference sequence). This CDR3 spans 17 amino acids. CDR3 bases: TGTGCCACCAGCAGAGATTCGGGACTAGCGAATACCGGGGAGCTGTTTTTT. This translates into CATSRDSGLANTGELFF.

This chain connects TRBV2 to TRBJ2-5, with 9 nucleotides matching TRBD2. Trimming cost V 8 bases and J 1 base; bases outside gene matches: 11. CDR1 and CDR2 (germline): SNHLY, FYNNEI. The CDR3 has 16 residues. The CDR3 bases are TGTGCCAGCGGAGGTCTAGCGGGAATAGCCCAAGAGACCCAGTACTTC. It specifies CASGGLAGIAQETQYF.

The gene calls are TRBV28 and TRBJ1-1, with TRBD1 matching 7 bases. V trimming: 3 bases; J trimming: 6 bases; junction bases outside the gene matches: 10. Germline CDR1 reads MDHEN; CDR2 reads SYDVKM. This CDR3 has 15 residues. The CDR3: CASSFHGTVGAEAFF. The CDR3 region has the DNA TGTGCCAGCAGTTTCCACGGGACAGTCGGCGCTGAAGCTTTCTTT.

The gene calls are TRBV7-2 and TRBJ2-1; TRBD2 matches 14 bases. The CDR3 runs to 17 residues. V dropped 5 bases and J dropped 8; count of bases not matched to a gene: 11. The germline V gene has CDR1 SGHTA and CDR2 FQGNSA. The CDR3 loop reads CASSRLAGGPLWDEQFF. CDR3 coding DNA: TGTGCCAGCAGCCGACTAGCGGGAGGGCCCCTTTGGGATGAGCAGTTCTTC.

The genes are TRBV6-6 and TRBJ1-1; weak D call: TRBD1 (5 bases). There are 14 residues in the CDR3. Deletions cut 0 bases from V and 8 bases from J, with 13 bases between. Germline assignment: CDR1 MNHNY and CDR2 SVGAGI (reference sequence). CDR3 protein: CASSYSNSGIEAFF. The CDR3 DNA reads TGTGCCAGCAGTTACTCTAATTCAGGGATCGAAGCTTTCTTT.

To note about this clone: At one end, the junction sequence differs from germline, possibly due to a read error. The gene calls are TRBV9 and TRBJ2-5; D unresolved. The CDR3 length is 11 residues. CDR1 is SGDLS and CDR2 is YYNGEE in the germline V gene. CDR3 DNA sequence: TGTGCCAGCAGCAACCAGGAGACCCAGTACTTC. Protein product: CASSNQETQYF.

The chain combines TRBV19 with TRBJ2-1; TRBD1 matches 7 bases. The germline CDR1 and CDR2 sequences are LNHDA and SQIVND (reference sequence). The CDR3 runs to 14 residues. Losses at the gene ends were 4 bases for V and 0 bases for J; bases not matched to a gene: 0. The CDR3 bases are TGTGCCAGTAGTACAGGGGGCTCCTACAATGAGCAGTTCTTC. This translates into CASSTGGSYNEQFF.

The chain recombines TRBV7-6 with TRBJ2-7, with 9 bases lining up with TRBD1. Trimming took 5 bases from V and 7 from J; bases not matched to a gene: 12. CDR1 SGHVS and CDR2 FNYEAQ come from the germline V gene. CDR3 size: 15 residues. CDR3 loop: CASSRGTGYSEEQYF. The CDR3 DNA follows: TGTGCCAGCAGCCGAGGGACAGGGTACTCGGAGGAGCAGTACTTC.

The chain joins TRBV6-1 to TRBJ2-3; D is unresolved. V was clipped by 3 bases and J by 6 bases, with 7 bases between them. CDR1 is MNHNS, CDR2 SASEGT, per germline. This CDR3 spans 12 amino acids. CDR3 nucleotide sequence: TGTGCCAGCAGTGAGGTAGCCGATACGCAGTATTTT. Its protein is CASSEVADTQYF.

J is TRBJ1-2 and V is TRBV4-3; D unresolved. The CDR3 runs 14 residues. The germline V gene has CDR1 LGHNA and CDR2 YSLEER. Between the trimmed V and J ends, which lost 4 bases and 7 bases, there was a span of 16 bases. Written as DNA, the CDR3 is TGCGCCAGCAGCCGGCTTCCTCCCCTCTTTGGCTACACCTTC. It is translated as CASSRLPPLFGYTF.

The chain carries TRBV4-1 and TRBJ2-5; no clear D. Per the germline V gene, CDR1 is MGHRA and CDR2 is YSYEKL. V dropped 0 bases and J dropped 3 bases, with 5 bases sitting between them. This CDR3 has 13 amino acids. For the CDR3, the DNA is TGCGCCAGCAGCCAAGAACAGAAAGAGACCCAGTACTTC. Translating gives CASSQEQKETQYF.

The count of this clone is one. The chain uses TRBV6-5 and TRBJ1-1; 8 nucleotides match TRBD1. From germline, CDR1 is MNHEY and CDR2 SVGAGI. This CDR3 is built from 14 residues. The V gene end was trimmed by 7 bases and the J gene end by 7 bases; junction bases not matched to a gene: 11. The CDR3 loop is CASNPQTGEREAFF. The CDR3 coding sequence is TGTGCCAGCAACCCACAGACAGGGGAGCGTGAAGCTTTCTTT.

This chain joins TRBV11-2 and TRBJ2-7; TRBD1 matches 7 bases. In germline, CDR1 is SGHAT, CDR2 FQNNGV. The CDR3 covers 17 residues. With 1 base clipped from V and 5 bases from J, the junction kept 14 bases outside the gene matches. CDR3 sequence: CASSLGLGTENLDEQYF. CDR3 sequence (DNA): TGTGCCAGCAGCTTAGGCCTCGGGACAGAGAACCTCGACGAGCAGTACTTC.

V and J are TRBV5-1 and TRBJ2-2; 7 bases fit TRBD1. The CDR3 is 15 residues long. CDR1 is SGHRS, CDR2 YFSETQ, per germline. V shed 0 bases and J 5 bases; nucleotides not matched to a gene: 4. CDR3 sequence (DNA): TGCGCCAGCAGCTTGGTGGCAGGGGGTACCGGGGAGCTGTTTTTT. It is translated as CASSLVAGGTGELFF.

V and J are TRBV14 and TRBJ2-3, with TRBD2 identical over 10 bases. Per the germline V gene, CDR1 is SGHDN and CDR2 is FVKESK. J was trimmed by 2 bases and V by 5 bases; bases with no gene match: 16. The CDR3 extends over 19 amino acids. The CDR3 DNA follows: TGTGCCAGCAGCGAACATATATTCCCAGCGGGAGGGTTCACAGATACGCAGTATTTT. Translated, it gives CASSEHIFPAGGFTDTQYF.

The chain combines TRBV7-2 with TRBJ2-3; TRBD1 agrees at 7 bases. The CDR3 totals 15 residues. CDR1 and CDR2 (germline): SGHTA, FQGNSA. The trim removed 2 bases at V and 0 bases at J, leaving 2 bases unmatched. The CDR3, as DNA: TGTGCCAGCAGCTTACGGGACAGTAGCACAGATACGCAGTATTTT. Translated, it gives CASSLRDSSTDTQYF.

The chain couples TRBV7-6 to TRBJ1-6; D is unclear. V was trimmed by 3 bases and J by 6 bases, leaving 9 bases between them. The CDR3 is 14 amino acids. Germline values: CDR1 SGHVS, CDR2 FNYEAQ. The CDR3 DNA follows: TGTGCCAGCAGCTTTAGCCAGCCTAATTCACCCCTCCACTTT. This codes for CASSFSQPNSPLHF.